The next 25 T cell receptor beta chains were all read from a single sample in a study of human T cells and chemical hapten exposure. The time point: patch test 1, 2 weeks after DPC sensitization. Treatment indicated: therapeutic diphenylcyclopropenone sensitization with weekly scalp DPC. TCRdb independently ran MiXCR on the RACE reads; one entry per CDR3 protein. The sample has around 150,000 distinct CDR3 sequences; approximately 14% are singletons. The starting material was whole blood, obtained in connection with sensitization to the hapten diphenylcyclopropenone (DPC). The receptor set was obtained from a woman aged 25 to 39 with alopecia areata. Some clones in this sample may be carry-over from other donors' samples.

The table lists this clonotype with many counts. DNA for the CDR3: TGTGCCAGCAGCTTAAGGGCGGGACCGTCCTCCTACAATGAGCAGTTCTTC. Encoded protein: CASSLRAGPSSYNEQFF. V and J are TRBV7-3 and TRBJ2-1; weak D call: TRBD2 (6 bases). V was cut by 1 base and J by 0 bases, with 13 bases left in between. Germline-derived CDR1 and CDR2 are SGHTA and FQGTGA. The CDR3 runs 17 residues. Complete variable domain (other parts from reference TRBV7-3 and TRBJ2-1): GAGVSQTPSNKVTEKGKYVELRCDPISGHTALYWYRQSLGQGPEFLIYFQGTGAADDSGLPNDRFFAVRPEGSVSTLKIQRTERGDSAVYLCASSLRAGPSSYNEQFFGPGTRLTVL.

This clonotype was seen repeatedly, ten times or more. The rearrangement joins TRBV7-6 to TRBJ1-5, with D uncertain. The germline V gene encodes CDR1 SGHVS and CDR2 FNYEAQ. V dropped 5 bases and J dropped 3 bases, with 14 bases sitting between them. The CDR3 spans 15 residues. The CDR3 coding sequence is TGTGCCAGCAGCCCGGGGAGCAGCAACAATCAGCCCCAGCATTTT. Protein product: CASSPGSSNNQPQHF.

This clonotype was seen repeatedly, ten times or more. The chain has TRBV27 and TRBJ1-6; D is undetermined. Germline V gene data show CDR1 as MNHEY and CDR2 as SMNVEV (reference sequence). The CDR3 sequence is 17 residues long. V lost 3 bases to trimming and J lost 4 bases, with 16 bases between them. The CDR3: CASSFLGIEGYNSPLHF. The CDR3 nucleotides are TGTGCCAGCAGTTTTTTAGGGATAGAAGGGTATAATTCACCCCTCCACTTT.

The V call is TRBV29-1, the J call TRBJ1-2, with D maybe TRBD1 (6 bases). CDR1 SQVTM and CDR2 ANQGSEA come from the germline V gene. The length of the CDR3 is 14 residues. V lost 4 bases and J 0 bases, leaving 12 bases between the germline ends. The CDR3 loop reads CSVARDTANYGYTF. The DNA of the CDR3 is TGCAGCGTTGCCCGGGACACCGCTAACTATGGCTACACCTTC.

J is TRBJ1-1 and V is TRBV10-3, with D tentatively TRBD1 (5 bases). Germline V gene sequence: CDR1 ENHRY, CDR2 SYGVKD. V lost 4 bases and J lost 2, with 14 bases in between. The CDR3 is 15 residues long. The CDR3: CAISAGRAVNTEAFF. The CDR3, as DNA: TGTGCCATCAGTGCGGGGCGCGCAGTAAACACTGAAGCTTTCTTT.

This clonotype has just a few counts. The rearrangement links TRBV2 to TRBJ1-6; D gene unclear. Germline CDR1 is SNHLY and CDR2 is FYNNEI. Trimming stripped 4 bases from V and 14 bases from J, with 15 bases between. CDR3 length: 13 residues. CDR3 sequence reads: CASSGSVGGSLHF. The CDR3 DNA is TGTGCCAGCAGTGGGTCGGTGGGAGGCTCCCTCCACTTT.

V usage is TRBV20-1 and J usage is TRBJ1-1; D is uncertain. CDR1 and CDR2 (germline): DFQATT, SNEGSKA (reference sequence). This CDR3 has 14 residues. V gave up 5 bases and J gave up 4 bases, with 17 bases separating them. DNA of the CDR3: TGCAGTGCTCGAGTCCCCCCGCTCGGCACTGAAGCTTTCTTT. Its translation: CSARVPPLGTEAFF.

This clonotype appeared a few times. The chain carries TRBV19 and TRBJ1-5, with a tentative D call TRBD1 (5 bases). V lost 7 bases, J lost 4 bases, and 14 bases lay in between. This CDR3 comprises 14 residues. Germline CDR1 and CDR2: LNHDA and SQIVND (reference sequence). Here the CDR3 DNA reads TGTGCCAGTACCATAACGGGGGGTAATCAGCCCCAGCATTTT. Protein: CASTITGGNQPQHF.

The gene calls are TRBV12-3 or TRBV12-4 and TRBJ2-1; 14 bases are shared with TRBD2. V lost 7 bases and J lost 7; bases outside the gene matches: 6. The CDR3 is made up of 15 amino acids. DNA of the CDR3: TGTGCCAGCACCTCGGGACTAGCGGGAGCTAATGAGCAGTTCTTC. Translation: CASTSGLAGANEQFF.

The sample holds a few counts of this clonotype. The J gene is TRBJ1-1, the V gene TRBV7-2; 7 bases align to TRBD1. The CDR3 has 16 residues. Germline V lookup: CDR1 SGHTA, CDR2 FQGNSA. Unmatched junction bases numbered 11, after V lost 5 bases and J lost 2 bases. The CDR3 DNA is TGTGCCAGCAGCCCCCTCTGGACAGGTTTTAACACTGAAGCTTTCTTT. This translates into CASSPLWTGFNTEAFF.

The chain has TRBV2 and TRBJ2-2; D might be TRBD1 or TRBD2, each matching 6 bases. Germline V gene lookup returns CDR1 SNHLY and CDR2 FYNNEI. The germline V and J ends were trimmed by 7 bases and 4 bases, with 7 bases remaining between them. This CDR3 is 12 amino acids long. DNA of the CDR3: TGTGCCAGCACGGGGGCCACCGGGGAGCTGTTTTTT. The encoded protein is CASTGATGELFF.

In this sample, this clonotype turned up a few times. The chain recombines TRBV6-6 with TRBJ1-6; a weak D match, TRBD1 (6 bases). V was cut by 2 bases and J by 2 bases, with 16 bases left in between. The CDR3 length is 18 residues. Germline values: CDR1 MNHNY, CDR2 SVGAGI (reference sequence). CDR3 loop: CASSYTPQGSAYNSPLHF. CDR3 DNA sequence: TGTGCCAGCAGTTACACCCCACAGGGATCAGCCTATAATTCACCCCTCCACTTT.

The CDR3 DNA sequence: TGTGCCAGCAGCTCCCGGCCCCCCATGATCACAGATACGCAGTATTTT. Translating it yields CASSSRPPMITDTQYF. V is TRBV7-8 and J is TRBJ2-3; D unresolved. CDR3 length equals 16 residues. V lost 4 bases, J lost 2 bases, and 16 bases lay in between. Germline CDR1 is SGHVS and CDR2 is FQNEAQ. Complete variable domain (other parts from reference TRBV7-8 and TRBJ2-3): GAGVSQSPRYKVAKRGQDVALRCDPISGHVSLFWYQQALGQGPEFLTYFQNEAQLDKSGLPSDRFFAERPEGSVSTLKIQRTQQEDSAVYLCASSSRPPMITDTQYFGPGTRLTVL.

This rearrangement joins TRBV5-1 to TRBJ1-6; TRBD1 agrees at 12 bases. The germline V gene has CDR1 SGHRS and CDR2 YFSETQ. The CDR3 is made up of 15 amino acids. Germline trimming cut 4 bases from V and 9 bases from J; bases unmatched to any gene: 5. The CDR3 DNA is TGCGCCAGCAGCATGGGACAGGGGGCTACTTCACCCCTCCACTTT. Protein product: CASSMGQGATSPLHF.

The rearrangement links TRBV6-5 to TRBJ2-1; tentatively, D is TRBD2 (5 bases). The CDR3 length is 15 residues. The V end was cut by 7 bases, the J end by 5 bases, with 18 bases between. From germline, CDR1 is MNHEY and CDR2 SVGAGI. In DNA, the CDR3 is TGTGCCAGCACCCAAGGTGGCGGGCCTAACAATGAGCAGTTCTTC. It encodes CASTQGGGPNNEQFF.

The chain uses TRBV10-3 and TRBJ1-2, with D unclear. V was cut by 10 bases and J by 2 bases, with 26 bases left in between. The germline V gene has CDR1 ENHRY and CDR2 SYGVKD. This CDR3 is built from 17 residues. The DNA of the CDR3 is TGTGCCACGCGGTCACAGAGTCTATCCAATCTAAACTATGGCTACACCTTC. Protein: CATRSQSLSNLNYGYTF.

This clonotype appeared a few times. V is TRBV10-3 and J is TRBJ2-7, with 9 bases fitting TRBD1. With V trimmed by 4 bases and J by 3 bases, 4 bases remained unmatched. This CDR3 has 14 residues. Germline lookup yields CDR1 ENHRY and CDR2 SYGVKD. The CDR3 DNA reads as TGTGCCATCAGTGGGACAGGGGAACACTACGAGCAGTACTTC. It yields the protein CAISGTGEHYEQYF.

This clonotype was seen a few times. This chain uses TRBV14 with TRBJ2-5; 7 bases are shared with TRBD1. The germline CDR1 and CDR2 sequences are SGHDN and FVKESK. This CDR3 spans 14 amino acids. V lost 4 bases and J lost 5; bases outside the gene matches: 7. This chain's CDR3 is CASSRDSWYETQYF. CDR3 in DNA: TGTGCCAGCAGCCGGGACAGCTGGTACGAGACCCAGTACTTC. The full variable domain, in which reference TRBV14 and TRBJ2-5 provide the parts outside the CDR3, is EAGVTQFPSHSVIEKGQTVTLRCDPISGHDNLYWYRRVMGKEIKFLLHFVKESKQDESGMPNNRFLAERTGGTYSTLKVQPAELEDSGVYFCASSRDSWYETQYFGPGTRLLVL.

This clonotype was found many times. The CDR3 reads CASSPRIGTLYNEQFF. The CDR3 bases are TGTGCCAGCAGCCCGCGCATTGGTACGCTCTACAATGAGCAGTTCTTC. The chain uses TRBV28 and TRBJ2-1; D gene ambiguous. Trimming pared 6 bases from V and 3 bases from J, leaving 18 bases between. The germline V gene encodes CDR1 MDHEN and CDR2 SYDVKM. The CDR3 covers 16 residues. The entire variable domain, with the rest obtained from reference TRBV28 and TRBJ2-1, is as follows: DVKVTQSSRYLVKRTGEKVFLECVQDMDHENMFWYRQDPGLGLRLIYFSYDVKMKEKGDIPEGYSVSREKKERFSLILESASTNQTSMYLCASSPRIGTLYNEQFFGPGTRLTVL.

J is TRBJ2-1 and V is TRBV20-1, with TRBD2 matching over 8 bases. Germline loops: CDR1 DFQATT, CDR2 SNEGSKA (reference sequence). This CDR3 spans 18 amino acids. Losses at the gene ends were 1 base for V and 0 bases for J; bases not matched to a gene: 11. The DNA for the CDR3 is TGCAGTGCTAGAGTGATTGGCGGGGGGACCTCCTCCTACAATGAGCAGTTCTTC. It codes for CSARVIGGGTSSYNEQFF.

This clonotype turned up a few times. V gene TRBV4-3 combines with J gene TRBJ1-2, with D possibly matching TRBD1 (5 bases). Trimming took off 0 bases at V and 8 bases at J, with 13 bases between the two ends. Germline CDR1 and CDR2: LGHNA and YSLEER. The CDR3 is 14 residues long. In DNA form, the CDR3 reads TGCGCCAGCAGCCAAGATTCCGGGGCAGGAGGCTACACCTTC. Translation gives CASSQDSGAGGYTF.

In this sample, this clonotype turned up many times. CDR3 coding DNA: TGTGCCAGCAGTTTAGGGCGGAACTATGGCTACACCTTC. The encoded protein is CASSLGRNYGYTF. This chain uses TRBV27 with TRBJ1-2; D not resolved. V lost 2 bases to trimming and J lost 2 bases, with 6 bases between them. Germline CDR1 MNHEY, CDR2 SMNVEV (reference sequence). This CDR3 is built from 13 residues.

In this sample, this clonotype turned up many times. The rearrangement links TRBV19 to TRBJ1-5, with TRBD1 matching over 12 bases. V shed 2 bases, J shed 6 bases, and the junction held 11 bases outside the gene matches. CDR3 length equals 18 residues. CDR1 and CDR2 (germline): LNHDA, SQIVND (reference sequence). The DNA for the CDR3 is TGTGCCAGTAGTATATTTACTTCCGGGACAGGGGGCGGTCAGCCCCAGCATTTT. Its translation is CASSIFTSGTGGGQPQHF.

This clonotype was seen repeatedly, ten times or more. This sequence joins TRBV6-5 and TRBJ2-3; tentatively, D is TRBD1 (6 bases). Germline V gives CDR1 MNHEY, CDR2 SVGAGI. CDR3 size: 15 residues. V was clipped by 6 bases and J by 8 bases, with 21 bases between them. In DNA form, the CDR3 reads TGTGCCAGCAGGGCGGACAGCTCGTCTTGGGGTACGCAGTATTTT. Translated: CASRADSSSWGTQYF.

This clonotype was seen a few times. The chain joins TRBV30 to TRBJ1-4; TRBD1 is a possible D gene (6 bases). Germline V gene data show CDR1 as GTSNPN and CDR2 as SVGIG (reference sequence). Between the trimmed V and J ends, which lost 5 bases and 8 bases, there was a span of 12 bases. The length of the CDR3 is 12 residues. The chain's CDR3 is CAWLGQREKLFF. The CDR3 DNA follows: TGTGCCTGGCTCGGACAGCGGGAAAAACTGTTTTTT. The full variable domain, with the rest looked up from reference TRBV30 and TRBJ1-4, is SQTIHQWPATLVQPVGSPLSLECTVEGTSNPNLYWYRQAAGRGLQLLFYSVGIGQISSEVPQNLSASRPQDRQFILSSKKLLLSDSGFYLCAWLGQREKLFFGSGTQLSVL.